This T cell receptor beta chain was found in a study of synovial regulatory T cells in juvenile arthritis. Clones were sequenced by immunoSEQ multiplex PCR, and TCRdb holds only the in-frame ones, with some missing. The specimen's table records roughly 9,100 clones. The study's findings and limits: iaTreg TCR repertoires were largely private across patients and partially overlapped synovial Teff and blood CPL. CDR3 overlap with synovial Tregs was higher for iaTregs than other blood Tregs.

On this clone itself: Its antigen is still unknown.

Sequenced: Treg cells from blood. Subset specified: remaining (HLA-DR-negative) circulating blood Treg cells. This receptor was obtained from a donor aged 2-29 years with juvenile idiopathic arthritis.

The CDR3 sequence: CAITPGQGVETQYF. The chain is built from TRBV10-3 and TRBJ2-5; the D call from TCRdb, TRBD1, cannot be confirmed without DNA. In germline, CDR1 is ENHRY, CDR2 SYGVKD. CDR3 length equals 14 residues. No DNA sequence was recorded.